This paragraph reports one TCR beta chain. Its antigen is as yet unknown. The entry originates in a study of T cells in localized non-small cell lung cancer. Study outcomes and limitations: Tumor showed lower T cell clonality than uninvolved adjacent lung, where it was highest. Longer overall survival was seen with higher T cell density measured in blood.

The germline V and J ends were trimmed by 5 bases and 3 bases, with 10 bases remaining between them. Germline V gene sequence: CDR1 KGHSH, CDR2 LQKENI. The CDR3 runs 13 residues. Produced via immunoSEQ multiplex PCR; TCRdb's table is partial and in-frame only. The sample has about 30,000 clones; more than 70% are singletons. Sequenced material: peripheral blood, taken before any cancer treatment. The clonotype originates from a female donor of 60 years or more with stage III squamous cell lung carcinoma. The rearrangement uses TRBV18 and TRBJ2-5; D is possibly TRBD2 (6 bases). CDR3 coding DNA: TGTGCCAGCTCATCGACTAGGGAAGAGACCCAGTACTTC. Protein product: CASSSTREETQYF. Drawing the rest from reference TRBV18 and TRBJ2-5, the complete variable domain is NAGVMQNPRHLVRRRGQEARLRCSPMKGHSHVYWYRQLPEEGLKFMVYLQKENIIDESGMPKERFSAEFPKEGPSILRIQQVVRGDSAAYFCASSSTREETQYFGPGTRLLVL.